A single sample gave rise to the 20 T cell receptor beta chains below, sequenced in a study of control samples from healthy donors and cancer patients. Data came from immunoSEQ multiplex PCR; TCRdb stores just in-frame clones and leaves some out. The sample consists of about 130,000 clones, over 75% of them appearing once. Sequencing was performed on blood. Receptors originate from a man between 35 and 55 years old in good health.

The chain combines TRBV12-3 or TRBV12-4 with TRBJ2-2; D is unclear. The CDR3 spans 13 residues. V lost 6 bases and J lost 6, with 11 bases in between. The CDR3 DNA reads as TGTGCCAGCAGATTATCGACCCCCGGGGAGCTGTTTTTT. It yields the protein CASRLSTPGELFF.

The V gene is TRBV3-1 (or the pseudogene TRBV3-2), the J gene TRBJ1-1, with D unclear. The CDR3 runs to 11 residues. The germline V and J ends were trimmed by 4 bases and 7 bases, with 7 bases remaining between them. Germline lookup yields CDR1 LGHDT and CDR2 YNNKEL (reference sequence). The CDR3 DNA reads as TGTGCCAGCAGCCTCGGCCGTGAAGCTTTCTTT. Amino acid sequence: CASSLGREAFF.

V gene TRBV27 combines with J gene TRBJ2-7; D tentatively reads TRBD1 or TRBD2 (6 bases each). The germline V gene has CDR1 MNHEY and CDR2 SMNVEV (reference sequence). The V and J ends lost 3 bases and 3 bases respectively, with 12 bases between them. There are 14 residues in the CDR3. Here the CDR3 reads CASSFRGGFYEQYF. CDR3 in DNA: TGTGCCAGCAGTTTTCGAGGGGGGTTCTACGAGCAGTACTTC.

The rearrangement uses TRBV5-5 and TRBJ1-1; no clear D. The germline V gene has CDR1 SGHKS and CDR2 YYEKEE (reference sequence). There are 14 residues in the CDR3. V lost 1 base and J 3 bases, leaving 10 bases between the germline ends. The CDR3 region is CASSLIMGYTEAFF. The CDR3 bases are TGTGCCAGCAGCTTGATTATGGGGTACACTGAAGCTTTCTTT.

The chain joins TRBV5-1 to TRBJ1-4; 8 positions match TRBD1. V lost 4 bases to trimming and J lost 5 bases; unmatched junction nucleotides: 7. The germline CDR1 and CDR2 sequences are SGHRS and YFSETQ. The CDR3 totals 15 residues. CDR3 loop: CASSPTGGSNEKLFF. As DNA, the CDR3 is TGCGCCAGCAGCCCCACAGGGGGATCGAATGAAAAACTGTTTTTT. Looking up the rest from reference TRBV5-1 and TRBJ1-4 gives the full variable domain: KAGVTQTPRYLIKTRGQQVTLSCSPISGHRSVSWYQQTPGQGLQFLFEYFSETQRNKGNFPGRFSGRQFSNSRSEMNVSTLELGDSALYLCASSPTGGSNEKLFFGSGTQLSVL.

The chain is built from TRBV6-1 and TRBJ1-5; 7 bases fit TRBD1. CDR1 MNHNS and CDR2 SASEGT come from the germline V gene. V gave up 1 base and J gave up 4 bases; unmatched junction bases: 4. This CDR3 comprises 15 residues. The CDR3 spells CASSEGSTGNQPQHF. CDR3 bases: TGTGCCAGCAGTGAAGGGTCGACAGGGAATCAGCCCCAGCATTTT.

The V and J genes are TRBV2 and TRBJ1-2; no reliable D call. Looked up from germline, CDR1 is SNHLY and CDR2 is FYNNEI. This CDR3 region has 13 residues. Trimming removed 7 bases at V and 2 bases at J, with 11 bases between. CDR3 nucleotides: TGTGCCAGCACCGCGCAGAAAAACTATGGCTACACCTTC. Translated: CASTAQKNYGYTF.

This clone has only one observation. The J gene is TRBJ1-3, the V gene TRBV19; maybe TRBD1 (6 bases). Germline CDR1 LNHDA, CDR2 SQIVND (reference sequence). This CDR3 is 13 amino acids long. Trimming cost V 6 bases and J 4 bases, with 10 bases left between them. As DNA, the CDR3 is TGTGCCAGTAGCGGACAGAAAGGAAACACCATATATTTT. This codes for CASSGQKGNTIYF.

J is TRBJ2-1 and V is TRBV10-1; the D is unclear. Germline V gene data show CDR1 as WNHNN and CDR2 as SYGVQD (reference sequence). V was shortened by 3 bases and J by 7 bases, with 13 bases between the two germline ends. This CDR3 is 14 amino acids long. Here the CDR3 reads CASSEMSLNNEQFF. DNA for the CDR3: TGCGCCAGCAGTGAAATGAGTCTAAATAATGAGCAGTTCTTC.

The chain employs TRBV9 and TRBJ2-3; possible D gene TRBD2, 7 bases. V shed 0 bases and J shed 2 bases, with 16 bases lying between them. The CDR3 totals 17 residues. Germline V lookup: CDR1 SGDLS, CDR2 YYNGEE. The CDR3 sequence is CASSVGTGGGHTDTQYF. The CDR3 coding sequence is TGTGCCAGCAGCGTAGGAACTGGCGGGGGCCACACAGATACGCAGTATTTT.

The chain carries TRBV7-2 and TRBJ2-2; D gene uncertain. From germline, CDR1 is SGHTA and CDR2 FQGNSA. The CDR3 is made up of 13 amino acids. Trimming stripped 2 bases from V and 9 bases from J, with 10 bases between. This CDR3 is CASSLTPRRELFF. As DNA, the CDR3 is TGTGCCAGCAGCTTAACTCCTCGACGGGAGCTGTTTTTT.

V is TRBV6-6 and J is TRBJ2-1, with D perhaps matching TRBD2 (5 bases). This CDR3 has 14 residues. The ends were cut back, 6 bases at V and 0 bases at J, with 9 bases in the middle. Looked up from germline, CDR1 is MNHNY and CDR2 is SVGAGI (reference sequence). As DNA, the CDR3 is TGTGCCAGCAGCTTAGGGAGCTCCTACAATGAGCAGTTCTTC. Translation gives CASSLGSSYNEQFF.

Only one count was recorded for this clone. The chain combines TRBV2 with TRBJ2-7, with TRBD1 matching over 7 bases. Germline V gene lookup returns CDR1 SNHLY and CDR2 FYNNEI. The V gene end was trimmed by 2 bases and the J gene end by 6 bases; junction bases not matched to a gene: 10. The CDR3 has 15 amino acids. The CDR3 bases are TGTGCCAGCAGTGAATATTTCGAGGGGGCTGGCGAGCAGTACTTC. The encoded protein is CASSEYFEGAGEQYF.

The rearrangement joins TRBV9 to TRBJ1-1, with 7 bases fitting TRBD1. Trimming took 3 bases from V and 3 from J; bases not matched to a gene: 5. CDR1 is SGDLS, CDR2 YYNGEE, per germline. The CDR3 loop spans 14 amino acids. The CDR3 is CASSEGQSYTEAFF. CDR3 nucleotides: TGTGCCAGCAGCGAGGGACAGAGTTACACTGAAGCTTTCTTT.

CDR3 sequence reads: CASRSSGRGTDTQYF. The CDR3 DNA is TGTGCCAGCAGGTCTAGCGGGAGGGGCACAGATACGCAGTATTTT. The chain employs TRBV11-2 and TRBJ2-3, with 12 positions matching TRBD2. The CDR3 has 15 amino acids. CDR1 and CDR2 from the germline V gene are SGHAT and FQNNGV. Trimming cost V 6 bases and J 1 base; bases outside gene matches: 2.

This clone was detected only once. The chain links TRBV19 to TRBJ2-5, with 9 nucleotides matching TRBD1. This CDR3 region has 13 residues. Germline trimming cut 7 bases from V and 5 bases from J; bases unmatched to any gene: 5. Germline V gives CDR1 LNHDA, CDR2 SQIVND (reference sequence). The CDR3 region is CASTGQGVETQYF. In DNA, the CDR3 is TGTGCCAGTACGGGACAGGGCGTGGAGACCCAGTACTTC.

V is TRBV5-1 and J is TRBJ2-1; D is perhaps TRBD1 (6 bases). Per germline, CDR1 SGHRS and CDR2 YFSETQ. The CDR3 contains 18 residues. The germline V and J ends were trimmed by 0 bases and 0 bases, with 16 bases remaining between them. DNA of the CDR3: TGCGCCAGCAGCTTGGTTCCGACAGGCAAGGGCTCCTACAATGAGCAGTTCTTC. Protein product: CASSLVPTGKGSYNEQFF.

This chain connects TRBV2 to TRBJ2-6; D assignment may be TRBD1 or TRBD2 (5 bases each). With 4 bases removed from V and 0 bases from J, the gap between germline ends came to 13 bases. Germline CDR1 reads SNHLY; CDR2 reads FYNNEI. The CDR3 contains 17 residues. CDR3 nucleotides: TGTGCCAGCAGTGCCTCGGGACCGCTCTCTGGGGCCAACGTCCTGACTTTC. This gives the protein CASSASGPLSGANVLTF.

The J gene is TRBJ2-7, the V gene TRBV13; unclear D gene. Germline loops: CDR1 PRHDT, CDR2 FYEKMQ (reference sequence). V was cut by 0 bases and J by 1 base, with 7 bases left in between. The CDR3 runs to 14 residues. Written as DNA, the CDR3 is TGTGCCAGCAGCTTAGGAGACGCATCCTACGAGCAGTACTTC. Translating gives CASSLGDASYEQYF.

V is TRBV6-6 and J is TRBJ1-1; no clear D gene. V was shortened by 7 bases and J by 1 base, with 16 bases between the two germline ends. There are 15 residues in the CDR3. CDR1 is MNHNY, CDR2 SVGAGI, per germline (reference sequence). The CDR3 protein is CASTLWHSANTEAFF. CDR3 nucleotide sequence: TGTGCCAGCACCCTATGGCACAGTGCGAACACTGAAGCTTTCTTT.